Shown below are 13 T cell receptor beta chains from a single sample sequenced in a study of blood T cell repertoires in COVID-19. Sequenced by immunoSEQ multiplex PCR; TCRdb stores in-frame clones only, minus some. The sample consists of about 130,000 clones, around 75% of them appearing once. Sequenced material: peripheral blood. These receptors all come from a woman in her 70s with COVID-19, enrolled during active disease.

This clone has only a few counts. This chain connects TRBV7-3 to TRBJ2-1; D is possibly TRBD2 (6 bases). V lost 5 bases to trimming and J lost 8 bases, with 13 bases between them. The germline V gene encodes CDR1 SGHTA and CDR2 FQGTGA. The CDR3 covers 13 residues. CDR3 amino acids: CASSRELGDEQFF. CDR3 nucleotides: TGTGCCAGCAGCCGGGAGTTGGGAGATGAGCAGTTCTTC.

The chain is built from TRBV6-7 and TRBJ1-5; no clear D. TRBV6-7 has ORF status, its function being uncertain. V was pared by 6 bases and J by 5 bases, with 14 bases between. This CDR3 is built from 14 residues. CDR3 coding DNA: TGTGCCAGCAGCCGCTCTAGCGGCTATCAGCCCCAGCATTTT. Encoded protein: CASSRSSGYQPQHF.

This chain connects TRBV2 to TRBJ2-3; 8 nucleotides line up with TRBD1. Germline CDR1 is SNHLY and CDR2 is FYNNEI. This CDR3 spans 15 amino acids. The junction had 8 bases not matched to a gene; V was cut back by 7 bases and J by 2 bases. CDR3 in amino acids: CASNQQGVPTDTQYF. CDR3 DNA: TGTGCCAGCAATCAACAGGGGGTCCCCACAGATACGCAGTATTTT.

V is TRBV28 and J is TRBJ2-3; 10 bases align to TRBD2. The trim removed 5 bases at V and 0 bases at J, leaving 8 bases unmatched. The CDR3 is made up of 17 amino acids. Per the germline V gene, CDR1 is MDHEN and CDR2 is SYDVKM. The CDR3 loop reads CASSTLAGEFSTDTQYF. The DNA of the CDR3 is TGTGCCAGCAGTACGCTAGCGGGGGAGTTTAGCACAGATACGCAGTATTTT.

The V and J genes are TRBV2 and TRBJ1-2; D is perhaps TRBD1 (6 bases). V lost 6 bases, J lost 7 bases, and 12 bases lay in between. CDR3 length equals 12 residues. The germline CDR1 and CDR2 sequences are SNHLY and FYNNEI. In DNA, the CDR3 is TGTGCCAGCAGCGGACAGTTACGTGGCTACACCTTC. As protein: CASSGQLRGYTF. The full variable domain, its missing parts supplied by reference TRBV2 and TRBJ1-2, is EPEVTQTPSHQVTQMGQEVILRCVPISNHLYFYWYRQILGQKVEFLVSFYNNEISEKSEIFDDQFSVERPDGSNFTLKIRSTKLEDSAMYFCASSGQLRGYTFGSGTRLTVV.

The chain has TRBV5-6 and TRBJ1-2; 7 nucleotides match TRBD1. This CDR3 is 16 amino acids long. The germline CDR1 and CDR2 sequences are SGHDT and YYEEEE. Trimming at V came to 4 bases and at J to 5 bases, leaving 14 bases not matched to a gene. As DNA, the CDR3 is TGTGCCAGCAGCGGGGGACAGTCGAGCATCTCTTATGGCTACACCTTC. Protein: CASSGGQSSISYGYTF.

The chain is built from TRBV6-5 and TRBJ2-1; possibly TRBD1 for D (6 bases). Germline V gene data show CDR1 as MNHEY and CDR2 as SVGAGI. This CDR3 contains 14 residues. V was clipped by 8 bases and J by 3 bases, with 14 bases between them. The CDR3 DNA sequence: TGTGCCAGCGCGCGACAGGCGATCTACAATGAGCAGTTCTTC. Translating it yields CASARQAIYNEQFF.

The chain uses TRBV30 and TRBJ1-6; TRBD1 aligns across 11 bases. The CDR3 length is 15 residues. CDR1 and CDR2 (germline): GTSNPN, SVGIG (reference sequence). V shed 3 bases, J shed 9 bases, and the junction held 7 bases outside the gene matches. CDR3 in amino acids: CAWSPGQGAGSPLHF. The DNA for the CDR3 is TGTGCCTGGAGCCCCGGACAGGGGGCTGGTTCACCCCTCCACTTT.

CDR3 sequence (DNA): TGTGCCAGCACGGGGGGCCCCTACGAGCAGTACTTC. Its protein product is CASTGGPYEQYF. J is TRBJ2-7 and V is TRBV3-1 (or the pseudogene TRBV3-2); perhaps TRBD2 as D (7 bases). The CDR3 loop spans 12 amino acids. Trimming stripped 7 bases from V and 2 bases from J, with 9 bases between. Germline assignment: CDR1 LGHDT and CDR2 YNNKEL (reference sequence).

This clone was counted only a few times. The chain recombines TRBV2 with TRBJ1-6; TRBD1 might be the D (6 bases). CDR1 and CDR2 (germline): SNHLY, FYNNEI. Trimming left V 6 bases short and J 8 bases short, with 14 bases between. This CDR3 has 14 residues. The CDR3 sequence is CASRATGADSPLHF. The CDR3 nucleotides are TGTGCCAGCAGAGCGACAGGTGCGGATTCACCCCTCCACTTT.

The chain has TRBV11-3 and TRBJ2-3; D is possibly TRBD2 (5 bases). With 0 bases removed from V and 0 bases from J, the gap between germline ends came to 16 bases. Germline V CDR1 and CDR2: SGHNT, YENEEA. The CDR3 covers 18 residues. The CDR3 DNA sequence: TGTGCCAGCAGCTTAGAGACCAGGCGGGCCCTGAGCACAGATACGCAGTATTTT. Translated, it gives CASSLETRRALSTDTQYF.

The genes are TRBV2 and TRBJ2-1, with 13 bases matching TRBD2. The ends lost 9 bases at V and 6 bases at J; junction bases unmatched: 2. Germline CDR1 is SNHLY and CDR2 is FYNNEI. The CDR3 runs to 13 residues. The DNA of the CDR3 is TGTGCCAGGGGGACTAGCGGGGCCAATGAGCAGTTCTTC. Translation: CARGTSGANEQFF.

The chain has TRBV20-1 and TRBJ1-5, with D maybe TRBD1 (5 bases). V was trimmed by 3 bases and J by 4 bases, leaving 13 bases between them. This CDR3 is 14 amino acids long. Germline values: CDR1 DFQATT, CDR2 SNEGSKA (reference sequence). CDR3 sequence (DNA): TGCAGTGCTAGTCCCGGGGGTGGAAATCAGCCCCAGCATTTT. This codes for CSASPGGGNQPQHF.